This TCR beta chain was observed in a study of regulatory T cells in long-lasting Graves disease (dated by TCRdb to the early 2020s). Study-level background: Persistent Graves' disease was defined as antithyroid drug treatment for over 5 years with persistently positive TSH receptor autoantibodies. Persistent Graves' disease patients were compared with newly diagnosed Graves' disease patients by peripheral blood TCR sequencing and RNA sequencing. The study took place in China and was registered as a clinical trial. In the clinical cohort, patients with persistent Graves' disease had used antithyroid drugs for an average of about 10.3 years. A total of roughly 35 samples underwent TCR sequencing: around 13 from persistent and about 20 from newly diagnosed Graves' disease patients. General findings and caveats noted by the study authors: Only the TCR beta chain was sequenced and analyzed. Peripheral blood alone was examined, since thyroid tissue, which constituted the primary lesion, could not be accessed. Preferential use of TRBV28, TRBJ1-2 and TRBJ2-5 was observed in persistent disease, whereas TRBV20-1 and TRBJ2-1 were favored in newly diagnosed disease. The authors noted that the small sample size was a limitation that may lower accuracy. Lower TCR Shannon entropy and fewer highly expanded clones were observed in persistent Graves' disease patients than in newly diagnosed patients, which suggested clonal expansion. A larger number of public clonotypes was shared among persistent patients (fewer than 3,000) than among newly diagnosed patients (roughly 970).

This clonotype showed up just a few times. It has no known antigen specificity. Base qualities were left out, and no much larger clone turns up one base away. The CDR3, cysteine through phenylalanine, is 15 amino acids long. Solely the CDR3 DNA is kept, with 45 bases framed from the first base. A distance of 10 bases separates the germline ends of V and J, which lose 3 bases and 1 base respectively. Library method: multiplex PCR. The sequencing machine was an Illumina HiSeq 4000. To build TCR beta libraries, CDR3 regions were amplified by Arm-PCR using iRepertoire HTBI primers. Gel purification was performed on PCR products prior to sequencing. On the authors' methods: Gene usage analysis of CDR3 amino acid clonotypes used the approximately 62 TRBV and more than 13 TRBJ segments found across samples. COPE and FqMerger were used to merge filtered high-quality paired reads into contigs. BLAST was used to align contigs to IMGT TRBV, TRBD and TRBJ reference genes, and CDR3 was defined according to IMGT. Any clonotype with a frequency above 0.1% was counted as a highly expanded clone. Shannon entropy was used to measure repertoire diversity, and the Gini coefficient was used to measure V-J evenness. Public clonotypes were defined as clonotypes shared by more than one individual. TCRdb handled the public reads itself, with Q25 trimming in fastp and clone calling in MiXCR, and kept productive beta chains. Rows matching on CDR3 protein sequence are summarized as one entry with the most common DNA and genes. For this entry, the V and J calls and clone size follow TCRdb and not the study's own pipeline. A total of approximately 380,000 distinct CDR3 sequences appear in this sample, about 20% of them only once. The ten largest clones take up 20% of the sample.

According to the study, the label for this sample's time point signals: persistent/refractory GD, antithyroid drugs over 5 years with positive TRAb. For both TCR sequencing and RNA sequencing, RNA was extracted from PBMCs in TRIzol. Graves' disease was diagnosed according to American Thyroid Association guidelines. Patients were recruited from an endocrinology department in Xi'an, China. From each patient, approximately 10 milliliters of peripheral blood was collected into an EDTA anticoagulant tube. Ficoll Paque Plus density gradient separation was used to isolate PBMCs, and no additional T cell sorting was done. An Agilent 2100 Bioanalyzer and agarose gel were used to assess RNA quality, and a NanoDrop 2000 was used to measure RNA concentration.

The rearranged segments are TRBV12-3 or TRBV12-4 and TRBJ1-3, and perhaps TRBD1 as D gene, on 5 matching bases. The starting material was peripheral blood mononuclear cells (PBMCs), obtained when the disease was refractory, from a patient treated with antithyroid drugs. This TCR came from a female donor with Graves disease. The DNA is as follows: TGTGCCAGCAGTTTTGGGCCAGGGTCTGGAAACACCATATATTTT. This is translated as CASSFGPGSGNTIYF.